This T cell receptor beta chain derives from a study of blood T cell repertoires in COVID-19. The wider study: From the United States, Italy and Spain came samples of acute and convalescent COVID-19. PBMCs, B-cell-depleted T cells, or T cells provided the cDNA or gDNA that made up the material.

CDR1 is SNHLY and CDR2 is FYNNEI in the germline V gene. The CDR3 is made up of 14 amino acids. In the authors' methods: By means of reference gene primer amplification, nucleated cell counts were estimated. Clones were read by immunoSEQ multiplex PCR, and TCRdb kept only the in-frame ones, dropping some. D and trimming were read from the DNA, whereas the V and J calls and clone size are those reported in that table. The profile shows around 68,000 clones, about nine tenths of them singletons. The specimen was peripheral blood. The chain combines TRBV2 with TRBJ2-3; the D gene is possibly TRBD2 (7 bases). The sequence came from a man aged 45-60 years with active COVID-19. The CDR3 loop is CAEGRGRSTDTQYF. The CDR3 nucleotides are TGTGCGGAGGGGCGGGGGCGCTCCACAGATACGCAGTATTTT.